These 6 T cell receptor beta chains were all obtained from the same sample, sequenced in a study of OX40 agonist ivuxolimab in advanced cancers. The assay was immunoSEQ multiplex PCR, and TCRdb's table has in-frame clones only and misses some. The repertoire includes about 60,000 clones, around 83% of them detected once, and less than 0.85% sits in the top ten. This specimen consisted of CD4+ or CD8+ T cells sorted from blood, obtained in a trial of the OX40 agonist ivuxolimab. These receptors came from an adult with an advanced solid tumor such as melanoma, head and neck, liver or kidney cancer.

The rearrangement joins TRBV7-7 to TRBJ2-3; D is possibly TRBD1 or TRBD2 (5 bases each). The CDR3 spans 14 residues. The germline V and J ends were trimmed by 5 bases and 2 bases, with 11 bases remaining between them. The V gene's germline CDR1 is SSHAT and CDR2 FNYEAQ (reference sequence). Written as DNA, the CDR3 is TGTGCCAGCAGCCCCGGGACGGACACAGATACGCAGTATTTT. It is translated as CASSPGTDTDTQYF.

This clone is a singleton in its sample. The chain joins TRBV5-6 to TRBJ2-5, with 11 positions matching TRBD2. V trimming: 1 base; J trimming: 4 bases; junction bases outside the gene matches: 6. The germline gives CDR1 SGHDT, CDR2 YYEEEE. The CDR3 is 16 amino acids. The CDR3 loop is CASSLLRLAGGETQYF. CDR3 bases: TGTGCCAGCAGCTTGTTAAGGCTAGCGGGAGGAGAGACCCAGTACTTC.

This chain connects TRBV30 to TRBJ2-1, with D perhaps TRBD2 (6 bases). The ends were cut back, 1 base at V and 0 bases at J, with 13 bases in the middle. Per germline, CDR1 GTSNPN and CDR2 SVGIG (reference sequence). CDR3 length: 16 amino acids. The DNA of the CDR3 is TGTGCCTGGAGTGCCACCGTGACTAGCTCCTACAATGAGCAGTTCTTC. Translating gives CAWSATVTSSYNEQFF.

The chain has TRBV5-4 and TRBJ1-4; 7 nucleotides match TRBD1. Germline-derived CDR1 and CDR2 are SGHNT and YYREEE (reference sequence). The CDR3 extends over 15 amino acids. The ends lost 4 bases at V and 3 bases at J; junction bases unmatched: 6. As DNA, the CDR3 is TGTGCCAGCAGCCATGGGGGACAGTCTAATGAAAAACTGTTTTTT. Protein product: CASSHGGQSNEKLFF.

This chain uses TRBV4-2 with TRBJ2-5; TRBD2 agrees at 7 bases. The CDR3 has 13 amino acids. Germline trimming cut 3 bases from V and 4 bases from J; bases unmatched to any gene: 2. The V gene's germline CDR1 is LGHNA and CDR2 YNFKEQ. CDR3 bases: TGTGCCAGCAGCCAGAGCGGGGCAGAGACCCAGTACTTC. Its translation: CASSQSGAETQYF.

Details on this clone: Within the sample, other DNA sequences also encode this same CDR3. This chain links TRBV7-2 with TRBJ2-1; 8 bases are shared with TRBD2. V lost 5 bases and J lost 0; bases outside the gene matches: 3. The CDR3 is 15 residues long. Germline assignment: CDR1 SGHTA and CDR2 FQGNSA. The CDR3: CASSTSGGSYNEQFF. CDR3 nucleotides: TGTGCCAGCAGCACCAGCGGGGGCTCCTACAATGAGCAGTTCTTC.